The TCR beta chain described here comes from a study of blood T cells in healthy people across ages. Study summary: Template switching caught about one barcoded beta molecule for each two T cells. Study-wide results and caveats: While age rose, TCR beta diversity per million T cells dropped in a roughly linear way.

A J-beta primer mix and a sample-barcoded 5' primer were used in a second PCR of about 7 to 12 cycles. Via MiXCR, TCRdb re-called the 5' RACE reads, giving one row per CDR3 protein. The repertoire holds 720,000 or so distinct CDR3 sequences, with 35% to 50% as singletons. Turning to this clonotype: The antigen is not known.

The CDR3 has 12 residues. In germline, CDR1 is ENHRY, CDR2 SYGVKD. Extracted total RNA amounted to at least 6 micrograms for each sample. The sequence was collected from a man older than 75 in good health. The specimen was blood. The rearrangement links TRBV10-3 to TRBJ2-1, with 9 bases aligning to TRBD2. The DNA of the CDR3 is TGTGCTAGCGGGAGTCAGTACAATGAGCAGTTCTTC. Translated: CASGSQYNEQFF.